These 16 T cell receptor beta chains share one sample of origin, sequenced in a study of cytomegalovirus exposure and HLA in healthy donors. PCR was performed using 60 Vbeta and 13 Jbeta primers. The table came from immunoSEQ multiplex PCR; TCRdb's copy has only in-frame clones and leaves some out. The sample lists 150,000 to 180,000 clones, under 80% occurring once. Material for sequencing was PBMCs. Source of these receptors: a man aged 25-45 years in good health and CMV-seronegative.

This chain joins TRBV29-1 and TRBJ2-3; tentatively, D is TRBD1 (7 bases). CDR1 SQVTM and CDR2 ANQGSEA come from the germline V gene. The CDR3 is 11 residues long. Trimming took off 7 bases at V and 5 bases at J, with 10 bases between the two ends. The CDR3 sequence is CSGRGLDTQYF. The CDR3 DNA follows: TGCAGCGGGAGGGGGCTAGATACGCAGTATTTT.

This clone was observed a handful of times. The gene calls are TRBV15 and TRBJ2-7; TRBD1 matches 9 bases. The junction had 5 bases not matched to a gene; V was cut back by 2 bases and J by 0 bases. In germline, CDR1 is LNHNV, CDR2 YYDKDF (reference sequence). This CDR3 has 16 residues. This CDR3 is CATSRPGQGTSYEQYF. Here the CDR3 DNA reads TGTGCCACCAGCAGACCAGGACAGGGGACCTCCTACGAGCAGTACTTC.

In its sample, this clone was seen a few times. This rearrangement joins TRBV6-5 to TRBJ1-2, with 10 bases that match TRBD1. Germline V CDR1 and CDR2: MNHEY, SVGAGI. The CDR3 has 14 residues. The J segment lost 8 bases and the V segment lost 6 bases, leaving 9 bases of the junction unmatched. CDR3 sequence: CASSRQGAGSGYTF. As DNA, the CDR3 is TGTGCCAGCAGCCGACAGGGGGCAGGAAGCGGCTACACCTTC.

J is TRBJ2-6 and V is TRBV6-5, with D perhaps matching TRBD2 (5 bases). Trimming shortened V by 8 bases and J by 1 base, and 6 bases separated the two germline ends. This CDR3 contains 13 residues. Germline V gives CDR1 MNHEY, CDR2 SVGAGI. The chain's CDR3 is CASRGSGANVLTF. The CDR3 region has the DNA TGTGCCAGCCGGGGTTCTGGGGCCAACGTCCTGACTTTC.

The chain couples TRBV28 to TRBJ2-2, with a possible D match to TRBD2 (6 bases). With 2 bases removed from V and 4 bases from J, the gap between germline ends came to 11 bases. Germline V gives CDR1 MDHEN, CDR2 SYDVKM. CDR3 length: 15 residues. CDR3 sequence reads: CASSLRQGGTGELFF. The CDR3 DNA reads TGTGCCAGCAGTTTAAGGCAGGGAGGCACCGGGGAGCTGTTTTTT.

V is TRBV7-2 and J is TRBJ1-2; 10 nucleotides agree with TRBD1. CDR1 and CDR2 from the germline V gene are SGHTA and FQGNSA. This CDR3 is built from 15 residues. V shed 5 bases, J shed 4 bases, and the junction held 7 bases outside the gene matches. The CDR3 DNA follows: TGTGCCAGCAGCCCGACAGGGGGCGCCAGCTATGGCTACACCTTC. Translation: CASSPTGGASYGYTF. The entire variable domain, with the rest obtained from reference TRBV7-2 and TRBJ1-2, is as follows: GAGVSQSPSNKVTEKGKDVELRCDPISGHTALYWYRQSLGQGLEFLIYFQGNSAPDKSGLPSDRFSAERTGGSVSTLTIQRTQQEDSAVYLCASSPTGGASYGYTFGSGTRLTVV.

The gene calls are TRBV4-2 and TRBJ2-1; 10 nucleotides align to TRBD1. In germline, CDR1 is LGHNA, CDR2 YNFKEQ. The CDR3 is 14 amino acids. Germline trimming cut 6 bases from V and 3 bases from J; bases unmatched to any gene: 2. CDR3 DNA: TGTGCCAGCAGAAGGACAGGGGGCTACAATGAGCAGTTCTTC. Residues: CASRRTGGYNEQFF.

V and J are TRBV7-9 and TRBJ2-2; D remains unclear. This CDR3 has 14 residues. Trimming cost V 2 bases and J 3 bases, with 7 bases left between them. Looked up from germline, CDR1 is SEHNR and CDR2 is FQNEAQ (reference sequence). Here the CDR3 DNA reads TGTGCCAGCAGCTTATATTCTCACACCGGGGAGCTGTTTTTT. Translation gives CASSLYSHTGELFF.

The V call is TRBV28, the J call TRBJ1-2, with 8 bases identical to TRBD1. The CDR3 length is 14 residues. The germline CDR1 and CDR2 sequences are MDHEN and SYDVKM. V lost 6 bases to trimming and J lost 2 bases; unmatched junction nucleotides: 5. CDR3 bases: TGTGCCAGCAGCCCACAGGGGGGGAACTATGGCTACACCTTC. Protein product: CASSPQGGNYGYTF.

V usage is TRBV5-4 and J usage is TRBJ2-7; D possibly corresponds to TRBD1 (6 bases). Germline V gene data show CDR1 as SGHNT and CDR2 as YYREEE (reference sequence). This CDR3 is 15 amino acids long. V was shortened by 4 bases and J by 2 bases, with 16 bases between the two germline ends. The chain's CDR3 is CASSPGPGHTYEQYF. CDR3 bases: TGTGCCAGCAGCCCGGGTCCGGGACACACCTACGAGCAGTACTTC.

The rearrangement links TRBV6-5 to TRBJ1-2; no definite D call. The V end was cut by 6 bases, the J end by 8 bases, with 13 bases between. CDR1 is MNHEY and CDR2 is SVGAGI in the germline V gene. CDR3 length equals 12 residues. This CDR3 reads CASSSPNWGYTF. CDR3 nucleotide sequence: TGTGCCAGCAGCTCCCCGAACTGGGGCTACACCTTC.

The chain has TRBV7-6 and TRBJ1-1, with a tentative D call TRBD1 (6 bases). V was pared by 3 bases and J by 6 bases, with 11 bases between. CDR3 length: 13 residues. The germline V gene has CDR1 SGHVS and CDR2 FNYEAQ. This CDR3 reads CASSLAGDAEAFF. CDR3 DNA sequence: TGTGCCAGCAGCTTGGCAGGGGACGCTGAAGCTTTCTTT.

The chain is built from TRBV18 and TRBJ2-5, with 9 bases fitting TRBD1. V lost 5 bases and J lost 12; bases outside the gene matches: 16. The CDR3 is 15 amino acids. Germline V gives CDR1 KGHSH, CDR2 LQKENI. As DNA, the CDR3 is TGTGCCAGCTCAGCTACAGGGGGCGGTGAGACCCAGAAGTACTTC. This sequence encodes CASSATGGGETQKYF.

The chain links TRBV29-1 to TRBJ1-2, with a possible D match to TRBD1 (5 bases). V was shortened by 4 bases and J by 0 bases, with 9 bases between the two germline ends. CDR3 length equals 13 residues. CDR1 SQVTM and CDR2 ANQGSEA come from the germline V gene. CDR3 region: CSVVEQANYGYTF. In DNA form, the CDR3 reads TGCAGCGTTGTCGAACAGGCTAACTATGGCTACACCTTC.

The genes are TRBV18 and TRBJ2-4; tentative D call: TRBD2 (7 bases). Between the trimmed V and J ends, which lost 2 bases and 2 bases, there was a span of 22 bases. The germline V gene encodes CDR1 KGHSH and CDR2 LQKENI. This CDR3 comprises 19 residues. CDR3 protein: CASSPFGGPRIGTKNIQYF. CDR3 coding DNA: TGTGCCAGCTCACCATTCGGGGGGCCTCGGATTGGTACCAAAAACATTCAGTACTTC.

This chain joins TRBV4-2 and TRBJ2-1; TRBD2 agrees at 10 bases. V dropped 2 bases and J dropped 5; count of bases not matched to a gene: 6. Germline-derived CDR1 and CDR2 are LGHNA and YNFKEQ. CDR3 length: 16 residues. The CDR3 protein is CASSQPLAGGDNEQFF. DNA for the CDR3: TGTGCCAGCAGCCAACCCTTAGCGGGGGGCGACAATGAGCAGTTCTTC.